Presented here are 14 T cell receptor beta chains from one specimen sequenced in a study of T cell responses to AZD1222 COVID-19 vaccine. Sequenced by immunoSEQ multiplex PCR; TCRdb stores in-frame clones only, minus some. The table lists over 90,000 clones, 80% to 95% of them singletons, with 4% to 6% in the top ten. The sequenced sample was peripheral blood, obtained on day 0 of AZD1222 vaccination. These receptors all come from an adult in good health.

The chain combines TRBV7-9 with TRBJ1-2; TRBD1 matches 7 bases. Unmatched junction bases numbered 9, after V lost 4 bases and J lost 7 bases. Germline assignment: CDR1 SEHNR and CDR2 FQNEAQ (reference sequence). This CDR3 has 14 residues. In DNA, the CDR3 is TGTGCCAGCAGCTCCGCTAGGGGGCTGATTGGCTACACCTTC. It encodes CASSSARGLIGYTF.

The rearrangement joins TRBV5-1 to TRBJ2-1; D remains unclear. CDR1 and CDR2 from the germline V gene are SGHRS and YFSETQ. Trimming left V 2 bases short and J 5 bases short, with 5 bases between. CDR3 length: 12 amino acids. CDR3 amino acids: CASSFIDNEQFF. The CDR3 region has the DNA TGCGCCAGCAGCTTCATAGACAATGAGCAGTTCTTC.

The chain is built from TRBV30 and TRBJ2-5; the D is unclear. CDR1 and CDR2 from the germline V gene are GTSNPN and SVGIG (reference sequence). Trimming pared 4 bases from V and 7 bases from J, leaving 16 bases between. This CDR3 comprises 13 residues. CDR3 DNA sequence: TGTGCCTGGAAGGCCACCGTCGTTGCGACCCAGTACTTC. It yields the protein CAWKATVVATQYF.

The chain is built from TRBV27 and TRBJ1-2; TRBD1 aligns across 7 bases. In germline, CDR1 is MNHEY, CDR2 SMNVEV (reference sequence). With V trimmed by 5 bases and J by 5 bases, 8 bases remained unmatched. The CDR3 has 14 amino acids. CDR3 DNA: TGTGCCAGCAGTCCCCGGGACAGTTTATATGGCTACACCTTC. This translates into CASSPRDSLYGYTF.

The V and J genes are TRBV7-2 and TRBJ1-2; 9 bases fit TRBD1. CDR3 length: 13 amino acids. Germline V gene data show CDR1 as SGHTA and CDR2 as FQGNSA. J lost 6 bases, V lost 4 bases, and 3 bases had no gene match. The CDR3 DNA sequence: TGTGCCAGCAGCTCTAGGACAGGGGATGGCTACACCTTC. Residues: CASSSRTGDGYTF.

The CDR3: CASSQDRGTQYF. CDR3 nucleotide sequence: TGCGCCAGCAGCCAAGATCGTGGGACCCAGTACTTC. The V gene is TRBV4-3, the J gene TRBJ2-5; D unresolved. CDR3 length: 12 amino acids. Trimming left V 0 bases short and J 7 bases short, with 6 bases between. CDR1 LGHNA and CDR2 YSLEER come from the germline V gene.

The rearrangement uses TRBV4-1 and TRBJ2-7; 9 nucleotides align to TRBD2. Germline V lookup: CDR1 MGHRA, CDR2 YSYEKL. V lost 4 bases and J lost 5; bases outside the gene matches: 18. The CDR3 totals 18 residues. The CDR3 DNA follows: TGCGCCAGCAGCCTCCTTACAGGTGGACTAGCGATTTCCCACGAGCAGTACTTC. Encoded protein: CASSLLTGGLAISHEQYF.

CDR3 sequence (DNA): TGTGCCAGCAGCCAAGCTAGCGGGGGGGCCACAGATACGCAGTATTTT. Translated, it gives CASSQASGGATDTQYF. The J gene is TRBJ2-3, the V gene TRBV4-2; TRBD2 matches 12 bases. Germline values: CDR1 LGHNA, CDR2 YNFKEQ. This CDR3 contains 16 residues. Trimming cost V 1 base and J 2 bases; bases outside gene matches: 1.

The rearrangement joins TRBV15 to TRBJ2-1, with D possibly being TRBD1 (5 bases). V was cut by 0 bases and J by 8 bases, with 8 bases left in between. CDR1 is LNHNV, CDR2 YYDKDF, per germline (reference sequence). The CDR3 has 13 residues. CDR3 DNA: TGTGCCACCAGCAGAGATCGCAGGGATGAGCAGTTCTTC. Its protein product is CATSRDRRDEQFF.

The chain links TRBV15 to TRBJ1-2, with D unclear. V was shortened by 0 bases and J by 4 bases, with 9 bases between the two germline ends. Germline values: CDR1 LNHNV, CDR2 YYDKDF (reference sequence). The CDR3 is made up of 14 amino acids. Here the CDR3 reads CATSREFTGYGYTF. The CDR3 bases are TGTGCCACCAGCAGAGAGTTCACGGGCTATGGCTACACCTTC.

The chain has TRBV6-1 and TRBJ2-7; no reliable D call. This CDR3 has 14 amino acids. From germline, CDR1 is MNHNS and CDR2 SASEGT. V lost 1 base, J lost 3 bases, and 10 bases lay in between. This CDR3 is CASSEGRPGYEQYF. The DNA for the CDR3 is TGTGCCAGCAGTGAAGGGCGCCCGGGCTACGAGCAGTACTTC.

This clone appeared a few times. The J gene is TRBJ1-2, the V gene TRBV23-1; D is unresolved. TRBV23-1 is known as an ORF, though its function is uncertain. Trimming removed 7 bases at V and 1 base at J, with 16 bases between. The length of the CDR3 is 15 residues. CDR3 region: CASMAAGEDNYGYTF. The CDR3 bases are TGCGCCAGCATGGCGGCCGGCGAGGATAACTATGGCTACACCTTC.

The chain is built from TRBV5-1 and TRBJ2-2, with 11 bases fitting TRBD2. J gave up 5 bases and V 4 bases, and 4 bases lay outside the gene matches. Germline loops: CDR1 SGHRS, CDR2 YFSETQ. The CDR3 has 15 amino acids. DNA of the CDR3: TGCGCCAGCAGCCAGCTAGCGGGGGGAACCGGGGAGCTGTTTTTT. Protein product: CASSQLAGGTGELFF. Combining the CDR3 with reference TRBV5-1 and TRBJ2-2 gives the whole variable domain KAGVTQTPRYLIKTRGQQVTLSCSPISGHRSVSWYQQTPGQGLQFLFEYFSETQRNKGNFPGRFSGRQFSNSRSEMNVSTLELGDSALYLCASSQLAGGTGELFFGEGSRLTVL.

The chain couples TRBV4-1 to TRBJ2-7, with 8 bases matching TRBD1. In germline, CDR1 is MGHRA, CDR2 YSYEKL. This CDR3 comprises 14 residues. V lost 4 bases to trimming and J lost 2 bases; unmatched junction nucleotides: 4. The CDR3, as DNA: TGCGCCAGCAGCCCAGGACAGGGTGCCTACGAGCAGTACTTC. As protein: CASSPGQGAYEQYF.